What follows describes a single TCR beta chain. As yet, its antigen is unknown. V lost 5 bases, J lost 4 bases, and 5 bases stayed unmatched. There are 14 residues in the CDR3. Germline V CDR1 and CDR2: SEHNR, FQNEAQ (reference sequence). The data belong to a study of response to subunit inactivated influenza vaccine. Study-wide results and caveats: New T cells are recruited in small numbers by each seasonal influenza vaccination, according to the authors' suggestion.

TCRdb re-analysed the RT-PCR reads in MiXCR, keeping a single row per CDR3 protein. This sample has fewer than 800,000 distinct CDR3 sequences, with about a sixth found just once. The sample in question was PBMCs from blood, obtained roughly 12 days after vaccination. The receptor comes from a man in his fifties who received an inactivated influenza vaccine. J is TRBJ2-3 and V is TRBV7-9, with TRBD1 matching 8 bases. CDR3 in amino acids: CASSPRQGSDTQYF. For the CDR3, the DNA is TGTGCCAGCAGCCCCCGACAGGGGTCAGATACGCAGTATTTT.